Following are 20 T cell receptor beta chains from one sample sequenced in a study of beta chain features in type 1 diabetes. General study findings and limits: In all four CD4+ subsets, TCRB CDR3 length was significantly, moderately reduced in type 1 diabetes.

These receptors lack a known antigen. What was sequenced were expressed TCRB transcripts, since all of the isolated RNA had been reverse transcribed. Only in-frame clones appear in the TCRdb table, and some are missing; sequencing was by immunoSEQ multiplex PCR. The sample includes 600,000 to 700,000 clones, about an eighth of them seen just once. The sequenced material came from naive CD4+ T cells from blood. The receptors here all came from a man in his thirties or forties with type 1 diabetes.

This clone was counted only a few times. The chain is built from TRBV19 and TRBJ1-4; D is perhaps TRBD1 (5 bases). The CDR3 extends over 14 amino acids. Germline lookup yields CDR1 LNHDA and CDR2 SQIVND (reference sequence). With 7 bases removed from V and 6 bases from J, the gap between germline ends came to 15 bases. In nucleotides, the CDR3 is TGTGCCAGTACTGGGGCGGGGAGCGATGAAAAACTGTTTTTT. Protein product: CASTGAGSDEKLFF. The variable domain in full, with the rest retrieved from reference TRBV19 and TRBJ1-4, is DGGITQSPKYLFRKEGQNVTLSCEQNLNHDAMYWYRQDPGQGLRLIYYSQIVNDFQKGDIAEGYSVSREKKESFPLTVTSAQKNPTAFYLCASTGAGSDEKLFFGSGTQLSVL.

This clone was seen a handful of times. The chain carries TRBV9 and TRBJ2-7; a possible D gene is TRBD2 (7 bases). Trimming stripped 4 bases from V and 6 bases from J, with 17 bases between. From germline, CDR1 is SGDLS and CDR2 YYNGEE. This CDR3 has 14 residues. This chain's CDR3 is CASSLWGGPGEQYF. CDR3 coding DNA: TGTGCCAGCAGCCTTTGGGGGGGGCCTGGCGAGCAGTACTTC. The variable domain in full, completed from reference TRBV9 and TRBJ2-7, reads DSGVTQTPKHLITATGQRVTLRCSPRSGDLSVYWYQQSLDQGLQFLIQYYNGEERAKGNILERFSAQQFPDLHSELNLSSLELGDSALYFCASSLWGGPGEQYFGPGTRLTVT.

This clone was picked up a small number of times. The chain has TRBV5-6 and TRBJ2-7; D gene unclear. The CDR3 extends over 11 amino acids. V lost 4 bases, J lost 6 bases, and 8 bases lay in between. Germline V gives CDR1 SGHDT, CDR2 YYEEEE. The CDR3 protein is CASSIGTEQYF. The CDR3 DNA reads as TGTGCCAGCAGCATAGGAACCGAGCAGTACTTC.

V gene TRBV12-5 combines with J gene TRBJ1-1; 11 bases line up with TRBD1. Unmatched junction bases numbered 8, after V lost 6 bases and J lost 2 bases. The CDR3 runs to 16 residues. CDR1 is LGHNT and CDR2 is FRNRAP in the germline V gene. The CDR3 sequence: CASGLGQGAINTEAFF. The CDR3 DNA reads TGTGCTAGTGGCCTTGGACAGGGGGCGATCAACACTGAAGCTTTCTTT. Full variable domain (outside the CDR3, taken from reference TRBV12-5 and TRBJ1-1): DARVTQTPRHKVTEMGQEVTMRCQPILGHNTVFWYRQTMMQGLELLAYFRNRAPLDDSGMPKDRFSAEMPDATLATLKIQPSEPRDSAVYFCASGLGQGAINTEAFFGQGTRLTVV.

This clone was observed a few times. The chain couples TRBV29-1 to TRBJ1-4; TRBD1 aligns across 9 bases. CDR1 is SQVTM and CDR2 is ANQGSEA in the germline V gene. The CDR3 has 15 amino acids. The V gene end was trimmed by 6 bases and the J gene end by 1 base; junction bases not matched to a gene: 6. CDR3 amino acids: CSVPGQGITNEKLFF. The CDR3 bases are TGCAGCGTGCCGGGACAGGGAATAACTAATGAAAAACTGTTTTTT.

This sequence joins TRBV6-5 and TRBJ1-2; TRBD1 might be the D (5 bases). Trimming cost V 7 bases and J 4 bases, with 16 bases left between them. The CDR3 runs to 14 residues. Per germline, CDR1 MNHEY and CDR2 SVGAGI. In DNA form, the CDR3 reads TGTGCCAGCACCCCGGCATTGGGACTCTATGGCTACACCTTC. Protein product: CASTPALGLYGYTF.

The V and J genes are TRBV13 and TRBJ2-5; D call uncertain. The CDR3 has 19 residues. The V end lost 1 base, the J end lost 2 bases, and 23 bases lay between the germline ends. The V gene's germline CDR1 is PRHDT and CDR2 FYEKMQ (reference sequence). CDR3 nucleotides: TGTGCCAGCAGCTTAGAGGGCGCAGGCTCGACCCCGGTTCAAGAGACCCAGTACTTC. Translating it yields CASSLEGAGSTPVQETQYF.

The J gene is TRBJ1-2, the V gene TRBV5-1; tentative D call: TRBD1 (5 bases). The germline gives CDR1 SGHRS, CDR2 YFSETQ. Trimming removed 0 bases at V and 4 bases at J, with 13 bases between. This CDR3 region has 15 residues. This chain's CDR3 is CASSLAQGGSYGYTF. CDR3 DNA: TGCGCCAGCAGCTTGGCCCAGGGAGGAAGCTATGGCTACACCTTC.

DNA for the CDR3: TGTGCCAGTGGGGACGGAAGCTCTGGGGCCAACGTCCTGACTTTC. Its protein is CASGDGSSGANVLTF. The gene calls are TRBV9 and TRBJ2-6; TRBD1 or TRBD2 may be the D gene (5 bases each). The length of the CDR3 is 15 residues. Trimming stripped 8 bases from V and 0 bases from J, with 12 bases between. Germline V gives CDR1 SGDLS, CDR2 YYNGEE.

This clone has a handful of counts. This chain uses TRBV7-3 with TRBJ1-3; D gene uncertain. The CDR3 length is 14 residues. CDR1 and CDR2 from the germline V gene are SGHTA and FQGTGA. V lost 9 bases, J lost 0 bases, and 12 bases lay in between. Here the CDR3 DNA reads TGTGCCAGGAACCCCCCGCTCTCTGGAAACACCATATATTTT. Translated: CARNPPLSGNTIYF.

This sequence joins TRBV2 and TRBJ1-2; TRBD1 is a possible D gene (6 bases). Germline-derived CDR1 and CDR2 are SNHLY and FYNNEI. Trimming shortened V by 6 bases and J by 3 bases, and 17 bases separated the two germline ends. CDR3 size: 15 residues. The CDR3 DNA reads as TGTGCCAGCAGAGTTACAGGGTCCCGATACTATGGCTACACCTTC. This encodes CASRVTGSRYYGYTF.

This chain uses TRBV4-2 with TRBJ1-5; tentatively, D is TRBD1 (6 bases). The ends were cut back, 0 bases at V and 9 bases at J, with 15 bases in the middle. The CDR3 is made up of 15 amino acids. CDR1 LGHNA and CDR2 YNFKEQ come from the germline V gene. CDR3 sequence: CASSQDSVGAGPQHF. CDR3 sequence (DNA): TGTGCCAGCAGCCAAGATAGCGTGGGGGCGGGGCCCCAGCATTTT.

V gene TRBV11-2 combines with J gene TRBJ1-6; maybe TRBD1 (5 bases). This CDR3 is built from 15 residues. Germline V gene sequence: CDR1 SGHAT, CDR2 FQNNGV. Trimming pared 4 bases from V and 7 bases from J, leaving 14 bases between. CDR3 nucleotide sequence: TGTGCCAGCAGCTCTCTTGCAGGGAGAAATTCACCCCTCCACTTT. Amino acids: CASSSLAGRNSPLHF.

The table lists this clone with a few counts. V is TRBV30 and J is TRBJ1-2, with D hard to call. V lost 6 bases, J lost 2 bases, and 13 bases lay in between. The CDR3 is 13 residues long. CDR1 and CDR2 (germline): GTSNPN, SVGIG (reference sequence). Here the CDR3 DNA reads TGTGCCTGCCCAAGCCCCCTCAACTATGGCTACACCTTC. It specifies CACPSPLNYGYTF. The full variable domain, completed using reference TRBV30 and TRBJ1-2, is SQTIHQWPATLVQPVGSPLSLECTVEGTSNPNLYWYRQAAGRGLQLLFYSVGIGQISSEVPQNLSASRPQDRQFILSSKKLLLSDSGFYLCACPSPLNYGYTFGSGTRLTVV.

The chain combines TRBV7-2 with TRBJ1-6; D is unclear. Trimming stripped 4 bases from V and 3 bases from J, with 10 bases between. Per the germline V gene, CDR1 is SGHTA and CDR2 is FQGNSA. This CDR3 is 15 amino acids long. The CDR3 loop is CASSSYTDYNSPLHF. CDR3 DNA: TGTGCCAGCAGCTCCTATACTGACTATAATTCACCCCTCCACTTT.

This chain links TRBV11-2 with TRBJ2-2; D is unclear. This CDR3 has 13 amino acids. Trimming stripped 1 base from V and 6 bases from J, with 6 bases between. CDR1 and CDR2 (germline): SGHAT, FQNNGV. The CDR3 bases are TGTGCCAGCAGCTTAGTACGGGCCGGGGAGCTGTTTTTT. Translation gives CASSLVRAGELFF.

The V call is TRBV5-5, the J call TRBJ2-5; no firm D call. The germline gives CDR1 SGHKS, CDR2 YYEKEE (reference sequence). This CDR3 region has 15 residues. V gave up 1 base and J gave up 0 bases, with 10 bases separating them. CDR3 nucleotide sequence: TGTGCCAGCAGCTTGTTTGGGGTAGACCAAGAGACCCAGTACTTC. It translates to CASSLFGVDQETQYF.

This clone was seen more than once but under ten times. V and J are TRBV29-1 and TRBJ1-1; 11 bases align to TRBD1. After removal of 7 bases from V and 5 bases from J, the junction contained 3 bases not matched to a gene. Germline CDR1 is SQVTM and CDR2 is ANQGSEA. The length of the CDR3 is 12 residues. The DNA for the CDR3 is TGCAGCGCGGGGACAGGGGGGACTGAAGCTTTCTTT. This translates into CSAGTGGTEAFF.

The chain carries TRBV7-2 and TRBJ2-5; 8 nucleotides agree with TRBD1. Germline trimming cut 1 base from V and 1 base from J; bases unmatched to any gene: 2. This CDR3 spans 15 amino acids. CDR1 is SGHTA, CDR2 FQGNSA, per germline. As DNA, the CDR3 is TGTGCCAGCAGCTTAGGACAGGGGCCCCAAGAGACCCAGTACTTC. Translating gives CASSLGQGPQETQYF.

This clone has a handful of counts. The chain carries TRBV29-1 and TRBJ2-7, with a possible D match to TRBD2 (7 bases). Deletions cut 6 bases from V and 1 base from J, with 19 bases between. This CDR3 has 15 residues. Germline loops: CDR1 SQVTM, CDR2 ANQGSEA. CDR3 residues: CSVPARGGGSYEQYF. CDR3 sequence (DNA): TGCAGCGTCCCCGCCCGAGGGGGGGGATCCTACGAGCAGTACTTC.